These T cell receptor beta chains were read from a single sample in a study of tumor-infiltrating lymphocytes in primary liver carcinoma. TCRdb analysed the multiplex PCR reads with MiXCR anew, one entry per CDR3 protein. The table includes about 310,000 distinct CDR3 sequences, about three fifths detected once. Material for sequencing was peripheral blood. The receptors derive from a woman aged 30 to 39 with primary liver carcinoma and hepatitis B virus infection. Both conserved end residues are part of each CDR3. The D gene is left open where the match is weak. The listing skips clone size in some rows; elsewhere it reads once, few, many or a size class.

v_call: TRBV11-2; clone_size: -; j_call: TRBJ2-7; d_call: -; cdr3_nt: TGTGCCAGCAGCTCAGGTTTGAGGGGGAGGGCGTACTACGAGCAGTACTTC; cdr3_aa: CASSSGLRGRAYYEQYF
v_call: TRBV7-8; clone_size: few; j_call: TRBJ2-1; d_call: TRBD2; cdr3_nt: TGTGCCAGCAGCCTATACCCACCCTTCCAGCGGGGCAACAATGAGCAGTTCTTC; cdr3_aa: CASSLYPPFQRGNNEQFF
v_call: TRBV11-3; clone_size: -; j_call: TRBJ2-1; d_call: TRBD2; cdr3_nt: TGTGCCAGCAGTTCAGCGGGAGGTTTTAATGAGCAGTTCTTC; cdr3_aa: CASSSAGGFNEQFF
v_call: TRBV11-1; clone_size: -; j_call: TRBJ2-2; d_call: -; cdr3_nt: TGTGCCAGCAGCTTTGCGGGGGCGGGAACCGGGGAGCTGTTTTTT; cdr3_aa: CASSFAGAGTGELFF
v_call: TRBV4-1; clone_size: -; j_call: TRBJ2-6; d_call: -; cdr3_nt: TGCGCCAGCAGCCAAGCCCGGCGGCACTGGAAAAACTACTCTGGGGCCAACGTCCTGACTTTC; cdr3_aa: CASSQARRHWKNYSGANVLTF
v_call: TRBV12-3/TRBV12-4; clone_size: -; j_call: TRBJ1-5; d_call: -; cdr3_nt: TGTGCCAGCAGTGCCACGCTTCCCCAGGACGCAGATACGCAGCATTTT; cdr3_aa: CASSATLPQDADTQHF
v_call: TRBV9; clone_size: -; j_call: TRBJ2-5; d_call: -; cdr3_nt: TGTGCCAGCAGCGTAGGCCCGTCAAGCGAGACCCAGTACTTC; cdr3_aa: CASSVGPSSETQYF
v_call: TRBV6-1; clone_size: -; j_call: TRBJ2-5; d_call: -; cdr3_nt: TGTGCCACCAGCCGGTGGAGGGTGGAGACCCAGTACTTC; cdr3_aa: CATSRWRVETQYF
v_call: TRBV11-2; clone_size: -; j_call: TRBJ2-5; d_call: TRBD1; cdr3_nt: TGTGCCAGCGGCCCCACTGGACAGGGAGTTGGGAAAGAGACCCAGTATTTC; cdr3_aa: CASGPTGQGVGKETQYF
v_call: TRBV6-6; clone_size: -; j_call: TRBJ2-7; d_call: -; cdr3_nt: TGTGCCAGGAGTTACAGTCCGGGGGACGGCGAGCAGTACTTC; cdr3_aa: CARSYSPGDGEQYF